This T cell receptor beta chain was found in a study of blood T cells in healthy people across ages. This clonotype was observed a few times. Between the trimmed V and J ends, which lost 0 bases and 0 bases, there was a span of 12 bases. CDR1 is MGHRA and CDR2 is YSYEKL in the germline V gene. CDR3 length equals 17 residues. The authors ran a second PCR of about 7 to 12 cycles using a sample-barcoded 5' primer and a J-beta primer mix. One entry per CDR3 protein, called by TCRdb with MiXCR from the 5' RACE reads. The sample has 980,000 or so distinct CDR3 sequences; roughly 50% are singletons. The clonotype originates from a man younger than 40 in good health. The chain combines TRBV4-1 with TRBJ2-1; D not resolved. The sequenced sample was blood. This chain's CDR3 is CASSQDSVGSSYNEQFF. The CDR3 DNA sequence: TGCGCCAGCAGCCAAGATTCAGTCGGAAGCTCCTACAATGAGCAGTTCTTC.